This T cell receptor (beta chain) stems from a study of tumor and adjacent non-tumor tissue in lung cancer. The wider study: Histology: eleven to twelve adenocarcinoma, a couple of squamous cell carcinoma, 1 small cell lung cancer. The patients, approximately 9 men and a few women, were about 30 to 85 with stage I to III disease.

No cell sorting was done before RNA was extracted from the tissue. Newly diagnosed lung cancer patients had thoracic surgery in China, August–November 2014, without prior chemotherapy. Findings of the study overall: In normal lung, the top 100 clones were significantly more dominant than in tumor.

TCRbeta libraries were built with three rounds of nested PCR, modified from ARM-PCR. TCRdb redid the calling of the multiplex PCR reads with MiXCR, one entry per CDR3 protein. Of 55,000 to 70,000 distinct CDR3 sequences in the sample, about 61% are singletons; the top ten hold 20% to 25%. Comment on this clonotype: Its antigen is as yet unknown. At one boundary the junction diverges from the germline segment, which might be a read error.

The CDR3 spans 13 residues. The germline gives CDR1 SGHVS, CDR2 FQNEAQ. This receptor was taken from a man over 45 with non-small cell lung cancer. This chain connects TRBV7-8 to TRBJ1-5; D uncertain. The sample was lung tumor tissue. CDR3 coding DNA: TGTACCAGCAGCTGGGTCTTCAATCAGCCCCAGCATTTT. Translated, it gives CTSSWVFNQPQHF.